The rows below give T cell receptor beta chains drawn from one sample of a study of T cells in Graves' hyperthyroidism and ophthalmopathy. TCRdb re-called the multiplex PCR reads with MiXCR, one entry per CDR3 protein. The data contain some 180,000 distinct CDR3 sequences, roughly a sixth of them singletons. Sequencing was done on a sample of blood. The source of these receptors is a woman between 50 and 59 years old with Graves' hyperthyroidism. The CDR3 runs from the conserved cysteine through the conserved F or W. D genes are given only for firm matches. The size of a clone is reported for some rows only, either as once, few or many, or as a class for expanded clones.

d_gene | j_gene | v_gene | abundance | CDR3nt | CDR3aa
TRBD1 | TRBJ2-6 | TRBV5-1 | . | TGCGCCAGCAGCTCGATGGACAGGGCCGGGGCCAACGTCCTGACTTTC | CASSSMDRAGANVLTF
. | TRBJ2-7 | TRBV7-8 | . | TGTGCCAGCAGCTTAGTATTAGGGGCGGGTAGCTCCTACGAGCAGTACTTC | CASSLVLGAGSSYEQYF
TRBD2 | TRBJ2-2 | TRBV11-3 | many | TGTGCCAGCAGCCCAGGACTAGCGGGAGTTAGGACCGGGGAGCTGTTTTTT | CASSPGLAGVRTGELFF
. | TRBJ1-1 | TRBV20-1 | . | TGCAGTGCCCCTATGGGGGGTTCCACTGAAGCTTTCTTT | CSAPMGGSTEAFF
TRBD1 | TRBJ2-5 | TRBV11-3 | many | TGTGCCAGCAGCGCCCGGACAGGGGGTAGGCAAGAGACCCAGTACTTC | CASSARTGGRQETQYF
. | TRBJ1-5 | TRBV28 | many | TGTGCCAGCAGGCCGGGAGATCCAGGCCACTTCGGCCAGCCCCAGCATTTT | CASRPGDPGHFGQPQHF
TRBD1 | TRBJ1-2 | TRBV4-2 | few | TGTGCCAGCAGCGGACAGGCGAACAACTATGGCTACACCTTC | CASSGQANNYGYTF
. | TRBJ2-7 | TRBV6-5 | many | TGTGCCAGCAGTTACTCGGTACAGGGCTCCTACGAGCAGTACTTC | CASSYSVQGSYEQYF
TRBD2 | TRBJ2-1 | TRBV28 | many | TGTGCCAGCAGTCCCTCGCTAGCGGGGTACAATGAGCAGTTCTTC | CASSPSLAGYNEQFF
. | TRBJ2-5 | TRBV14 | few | TGTGCCAGCAGCCAAGATCTTATCGAGGGCGAGACCCAGTACTTC | CASSQDLIEGETQYF
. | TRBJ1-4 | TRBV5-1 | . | TGCGCCAGCAGCTTGGTTGGCAGCCCAACTAATGAAAAACTGTTTTTT | CASSLVGSPTNEKLFF
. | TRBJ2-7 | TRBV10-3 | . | TGTGCCATCAGTTCCTGGGGGACCTCCTACGAGCAGTACTTC | CAISSWGTSYEQYF
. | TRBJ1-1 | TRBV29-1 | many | TGCAGCGTTGAAAAGGGGGTAAACACTGAAGCTTTCTTT | CSVEKGVNTEAFF
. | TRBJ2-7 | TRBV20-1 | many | TGCAGTGCCGCACCGTACGGGCTCGGCTCCTACGAGCAGTACTTC | CSAAPYGLGSYEQYF
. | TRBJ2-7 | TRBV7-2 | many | TGTGCCAGCAGCCCTAGCACCCTAGCTTTCGGGTACGAGCAGTACTTC | CASSPSTLAFGYEQYF
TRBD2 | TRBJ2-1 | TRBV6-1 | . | TGTGCCAGCAGTGAAGGACTAGCGGGAGGGCCGGATTACAATGAGCAGTTCTTC | CASSEGLAGGPDYNEQFF
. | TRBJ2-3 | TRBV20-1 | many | TGCAGTGCTAAGGGCCAAAAAACAGGGACAGATACGCAGTATTTT | CSAKGQKTGTDTQYF
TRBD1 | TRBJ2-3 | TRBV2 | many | TGTGCCAGCAGTGGGGACAGCAGATATGGTACGCAGTATTTT | CASSGDSRYGTQYF
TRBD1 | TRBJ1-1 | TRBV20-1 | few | TGCAGTGCATCGGACGCGATGGGACAGGGGAACACTGAAGCTTTCTTT | CSASDAMGQGNTEAFF
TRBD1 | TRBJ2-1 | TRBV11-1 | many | TGTGCCAGCAGCTCGTACGACAGGGATGAGCAGTTCTTC | CASSSYDRDEQFF
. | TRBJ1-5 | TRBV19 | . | TGTGCCAGTAGTATGGGGCTTAGCAATCAGCCCCAGCATTTT | CASSMGLSNQPQHF
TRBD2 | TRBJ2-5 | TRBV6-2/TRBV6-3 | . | TGTGCCAGCAGTTACGGGGCTAGCGGGAGCCTACAAGAGACCCAGTACTTC | CASSYGASGSLQETQYF
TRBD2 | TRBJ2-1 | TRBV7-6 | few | TGTGCCAGCAGCTCTCGACTAGCGGGAGAGGTCCGTGAGCAGTTCTTC | CASSSRLAGEVREQFF
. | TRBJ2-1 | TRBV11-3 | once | TGTGCCAGCAGCTGGCCGGACCCGAGCTCCTACAATGAGCAGTTCTTC | CASSWPDPSSYNEQFF
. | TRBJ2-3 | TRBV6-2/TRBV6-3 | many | TGTGCCAGCAGTTACTCGGCGGAAGGCACAGATACGCAGTATTTT | CASSYSAEGTDTQYF
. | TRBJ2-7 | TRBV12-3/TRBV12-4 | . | TGTGCCAGCAGTGACCCCTCGAGACCAGGATTCTACGAGCAGTACTTC | CASSDPSRPGFYEQYF
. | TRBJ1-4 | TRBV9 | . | TGTGCCAGCAGCTTAACCCCTGAGGAAAAACTGTTTTTT | CASSLTPEEKLFF
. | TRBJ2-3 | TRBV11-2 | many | TGTGCCAGCAGCTGGGCCTCTAGCGGCACAGATACGCAGTATTTT | CASSWASSGTDTQYF
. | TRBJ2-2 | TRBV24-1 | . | TGTGCCACCAGTTCGCCTCAAGGGGAGCTGTTTTTT | CATSSPQGELFF
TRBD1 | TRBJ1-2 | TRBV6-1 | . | TGTGCCAGCAGAAGGGACAGGGGATCGTATGGCTACACCTTC | CASRRDRGSYGYTF